These 25 T cell receptor beta chains share one sample of origin, sequenced in a study of beta chain features in type 1 diabetes. Overall study findings and caveats: Among patients with Type 1 diabetes, TCRB CDR3s were moderately but significantly shorter in every one of the four CD4+ subsets.

These receptors lack a known antigen. Investigators reverse transcribed all isolated RNA, so they sequenced expressed TCRB transcripts. The table came from immunoSEQ multiplex PCR; TCRdb's copy has only in-frame clones and leaves some out. The top ten clones hold 0.022% of a sample with about 700,000 clones, roughly 12% of them seen once. Input material: naive CD4+ T cells from blood. Receptors were obtained from a man younger than 35 with type 1 diabetes.

The chain couples TRBV7-3 to TRBJ1-1, with a possible D match to TRBD1 (5 bases). This CDR3 has 13 residues. Trimming took 0 bases from V and 4 from J, leaving 6 bases between them. Germline CDR1 reads SGHTA; CDR2 reads FQGTGA. The CDR3 DNA is TGTGCCAGCAGCTTAACCGGGGCCACTGAAGCTTTCTTT. It is translated as CASSLTGATEAFF.

This chain's CDR3 is CASSPPGLVSTDTQYF. Here the CDR3 DNA reads TGTGCCAGCAGCCCTCCAGGCCTAGTTAGCACAGATACGCAGTATTTT. This rearrangement joins TRBV7-9 to TRBJ2-3; no clear D gene. The CDR3 runs 16 residues. CDR1 is SEHNR, CDR2 FQNEAQ, per germline (reference sequence). V dropped 5 bases and J dropped 0 bases, with 15 bases sitting between them.

The table lists this clone with a count of one. V gene TRBV30 combines with J gene TRBJ1-4, with 8 bases aligning to TRBD1. V shed 4 bases, J shed 1 base, and the junction held 11 bases outside the gene matches. Germline V CDR1 and CDR2: GTSNPN, SVGIG (reference sequence). The CDR3 consists of 17 residues. The CDR3 DNA reads TGTGCCTGGACCTTGGTTTGGGACAGGCGAACTAATGAAAAACTGTTTTTT. As protein: CAWTLVWDRRTNEKLFF.

This clone was counted a few times. V usage is TRBV15 and J usage is TRBJ1-2; D perhaps matches TRBD1 (5 bases). The V and J ends lost 0 bases and 4 bases respectively, with 12 bases between them. The germline V gene encodes CDR1 LNHNV and CDR2 YYDKDF (reference sequence). The CDR3 length is 15 residues. In DNA, the CDR3 is TGTGCCACCAGCAGAGATGGGGCCTCCTTCTATGGCTACACCTTC. This encodes CATSRDGASFYGYTF.

This clone was seen once. V and J are TRBV5-1 and TRBJ2-7; weak D call: TRBD1 (5 bases). From germline, CDR1 is SGHRS and CDR2 YFSETQ. Trimming took 4 bases from V and 5 from J, leaving 7 bases between them. The CDR3 runs to 11 residues. The CDR3 loop reads CASSPGNEQYF. For the CDR3, the DNA is TGCGCCAGCAGCCCAGGGAACGAGCAGTACTTC.

In its sample, this clone was seen a few times. The rearrangement links TRBV2 to TRBJ2-3; the match to TRBD1 covers 7 bases. The CDR3 has 14 residues. From germline, CDR1 is SNHLY and CDR2 FYNNEI. V lost 5 bases and J lost 3; bases outside the gene matches: 5. The CDR3 sequence: CASSPGQITDTQYF. The DNA for the CDR3 is TGTGCCAGCAGTCCGGGACAGATAACAGATACGCAGTATTTT.

V gene TRBV6-5 combines with J gene TRBJ1-2, with TRBD1 matching over 8 bases. The CDR3 sequence is 14 residues long. Germline CDR1 is MNHEY and CDR2 is SVGAGI. With V trimmed by 10 bases and J by 8 bases, 15 bases remained unmatched. The DNA of the CDR3 is TGTGCCACCCTGGCGGGACAGGACTTCCGCGGCTACACCTTC. Protein: CATLAGQDFRGYTF.

In its sample, this clone was seen many times. The chain combines TRBV30 with TRBJ2-4, with 7 nucleotides matching TRBD1. The CDR3 spans 14 residues. V trimming: 3 bases; J trimming: 8 bases; junction bases outside the gene matches: 10. Germline assignment: CDR1 GTSNPN and CDR2 SVGIG (reference sequence). The CDR3 loop is CAWSDPSGGHIQYF. The CDR3, as DNA: TGTGCCTGGAGCGACCCTTCAGGGGGTCACATTCAGTACTTC. Full variable domain (rest looked up from reference TRBV30 and TRBJ2-4): SQTIHQWPATLVQPVGSPLSLECTVEGTSNPNLYWYRQAAGRGLQLLFYSVGIGQISSEVPQNLSASRPQDRQFILSSKKLLLSDSGFYLCAWSDPSGGHIQYFGAGTRLSVL.

V gene TRBV28 combines with J gene TRBJ2-2, with unresolved D. CDR3 size: 16 residues. Trimming removed 3 bases at V and 0 bases at J, with 11 bases between. Per the germline V gene, CDR1 is MDHEN and CDR2 is SYDVKM. CDR3 nucleotide sequence: TGTGCCAGCAGTTTTAGTATGGCTGCGAACACCGGGGAGCTGTTTTTT. Translated, it gives CASSFSMAANTGELFF.

The V gene is TRBV27, the J gene TRBJ1-1, with unresolved D. Germline assignment: CDR1 MNHEY and CDR2 SMNVEV (reference sequence). V was shortened by 1 base and J by 2 bases, with 8 bases between the two germline ends. This CDR3 spans 14 amino acids. CDR3 bases: TGTGCCAGCAGTTTATACCCAGGCAACACTGAAGCTTTCTTT. Protein product: CASSLYPGNTEAFF.

This clone appeared a few times. V and J are TRBV11-3 and TRBJ2-1; perhaps TRBD2 as D (5 bases). Looked up from germline, CDR1 is SGHNT and CDR2 is YENEEA. CDR3 size: 11 residues. V lost 10 bases and J 6 bases, leaving 10 bases between the germline ends. CDR3 region: CATQGSNEQFF. The CDR3 nucleotides read TGTGCCACCCAAGGGAGCAATGAGCAGTTCTTC.

The chain combines TRBV29-1 with TRBJ2-1, with TRBD2 identical over 8 bases. The trim removed 1 base at V and 2 bases at J, leaving 1 base unmatched. This CDR3 has 14 amino acids. Germline loops: CDR1 SQVTM, CDR2 ANQGSEA. The CDR3 is CSVEGGGPYNEQFF. As DNA, the CDR3 is TGCAGCGTTGAAGGCGGGGGGCCCTACAATGAGCAGTTCTTC.

In its sample, this clone was seen a few times. The chain employs TRBV4-2 and TRBJ1-5; D is undetermined. With 0 bases removed from V and 0 bases from J, the gap between germline ends came to 12 bases. Germline V gene lookup returns CDR1 LGHNA and CDR2 YNFKEQ. The CDR3 length is 17 residues. The CDR3 nucleotides read TGTGCCAGCAGCCAAGATGTGGGAGGGTATAGCAATCAGCCCCAGCATTTT. Translated, it gives CASSQDVGGYSNQPQHF.

The gene calls are TRBV28 and TRBJ1-6; the D is unclear. This CDR3 comprises 14 residues. Germline V gene lookup returns CDR1 MDHEN and CDR2 SYDVKM. V shed 3 bases and J shed 9 bases, with 12 bases lying between them. The CDR3 bases are TGTGCCAGCAGTTTGCCCAATGTTGGTTCACCCCTCCACTTT. Translating it yields CASSLPNVGSPLHF.

This clone was counted only a few times. V gene TRBV7-2 combines with J gene TRBJ2-3, with D uncertain. Trimming shortened V by 1 base and J by 3 bases, and 8 bases separated the two germline ends. CDR3 length: 14 residues. Germline CDR1 reads SGHTA; CDR2 reads FQGNSA. This CDR3 is CASSLGGTTDTQYF. The CDR3 DNA reads TGTGCCAGCAGCTTAGGGGGTACAACAGATACGCAGTATTTT.

CDR3 protein: CASSAILTGSTEAFF. The CDR3 nucleotides are TGTGCCAGCAGTGCAATCCTAACAGGGAGCACTGAAGCTTTCTTT. V is TRBV2 and J is TRBJ1-1; possible D gene TRBD1, 6 bases. Germline V CDR1 and CDR2: SNHLY, FYNNEI. The CDR3 covers 15 residues. V was trimmed by 4 bases and J by 4 bases, leaving 16 bases between them.

This sequence joins TRBV7-3 and TRBJ2-1; TRBD2 matches 9 bases. The V and J ends lost 5 bases and 8 bases, in that order; junction bases with no gene match: 13. From germline, CDR1 is SGHTA and CDR2 FQGTGA. The CDR3 is 16 amino acids. The CDR3 DNA is TGTGCCAGCAGCCCATATTCGGGCGGGGGGGCCGATGAGCAGTTCTTC. Protein product: CASSPYSGGGADEQFF.

This clone was picked up a small number of times. V is TRBV18 and J is TRBJ1-1; 7 positions match TRBD1. The CDR3 spans 19 residues. The V segment lost 2 bases and the J segment 1 base; nucleotides outside the gene matches: 16. Germline CDR1 reads KGHSH; CDR2 reads LQKENI. In DNA, the CDR3 is TGTGCCAGCTCACCAGGAAACAGGGGCGCTGGATTCGAGAACACTGAAGCTTTCTTT. Protein sequence: CASSPGNRGAGFENTEAFF.

The chain links TRBV5-1 to TRBJ2-7; 7 nucleotides align to TRBD1. CDR3 length equals 14 residues. Looked up from germline, CDR1 is SGHRS and CDR2 is YFSETQ. V lost 3 bases, J lost 6 bases, and 9 bases stayed unmatched. The CDR3 coding sequence is TGCGCCAGCAGCTGGGCCCCGACAGGGTTCGAGCAGTACTTC. It specifies CASSWAPTGFEQYF.

This sequence joins TRBV6-5 and TRBJ2-5, with 7 bases aligning to TRBD1. From germline, CDR1 is MNHEY and CDR2 SVGAGI. The CDR3 loop spans 13 amino acids. V was pared by 5 bases and J by 4 bases, with 4 bases of the junction left unmatched. CDR3: CASSTQGRETQYF. CDR3 coding DNA: TGTGCCAGCAGTACACAGGGGAGAGAGACCCAGTACTTC.

This clone has a handful of counts. The gene calls are TRBV30 and TRBJ1-6; D may be TRBD1 (5 bases). The germline CDR1 and CDR2 sequences are GTSNPN and SVGIG (reference sequence). The CDR3 has 15 amino acids. V was shortened by 6 bases and J by 7 bases, with 19 bases between the two germline ends. The CDR3 DNA is TGTGCCTGCACCCGTTTCCGGGGGGGGAATTCACCCCTCCACTTT. It is translated as CACTRFRGGNSPLHF.

The gene calls are TRBV14 and TRBJ2-5, with D tentatively TRBD1 or TRBD2 (5 bases each). Deletions cut 2 bases from V and 3 bases from J, with 13 bases between. The germline V gene has CDR1 SGHDN and CDR2 FVKESK. The CDR3 spans 15 residues. CDR3 loop: CASSQQGRAKETQYF. The DNA of the CDR3 is TGTGCCAGCAGCCAACAGGGACGGGCCAAAGAGACCCAGTACTTC. The variable domain in full, with the rest retrieved from reference TRBV14 and TRBJ2-5, is EAGVTQFPSHSVIEKGQTVTLRCDPISGHDNLYWYRRVMGKEIKFLLHFVKESKQDESGMPNNRFLAERTGGTYSTLKVQPAELEDSGVYFCASSQQGRAKETQYFGPGTRLLVL.

The V gene is TRBV10-3, the J gene TRBJ2-3, with D possibly being TRBD1 (6 bases). CDR1 is ENHRY and CDR2 is SYGVKD in the germline V gene. The V end was cut by 3 bases, the J end by 2 bases, with 9 bases between. There are 14 residues in the CDR3. The CDR3 nucleotides read TGTGCCATCAGTGACCTGGGGGCCACAGATACGCAGTATTTT. Its translation is CAISDLGATDTQYF.

V usage is TRBV2 and J usage is TRBJ1-6; D gene uncertain. Germline V gene data show CDR1 as SNHLY and CDR2 as FYNNEI. This CDR3 contains 15 residues. Trimming took 3 bases from V and 10 from J, leaving 16 bases between them. This CDR3 reads CASSEDGRSGSPLHF. CDR3 DNA sequence: TGTGCCAGCAGTGAGGACGGCAGGTCGGGCTCACCCCTCCACTTT.

This clone was detected only a few times. The CDR3 is CASSLFEDTEAFF. For the CDR3, the DNA is TGTGCCAGCAGCTTATTTGAGGACACTGAAGCTTTCTTT. The rearrangement uses TRBV7-9 and TRBJ1-1; no definite D call. V dropped 2 bases and J dropped 3 bases, with 7 bases sitting between them. This CDR3 is 13 amino acids long. Germline CDR1 reads SEHNR; CDR2 reads FQNEAQ (reference sequence).